The clone carrying this TCR beta chain was detected many times. Its antigen remains unknown. A read error may account for a junction end that differs from germline. The read gets to within 3 residues of the CDR3 end, and the germline J gene fills in the rest. The CDR3 contains 14 residues. Germline assignment: CDR1 LGHNT and CDR2 FRNRAP. These data originate in a study of T cell clonality in common variable immunodeficiency. Points from the study as a whole: CVID subjects shared fewer TCRbeta clones than healthy controls did. TCRbeta clonality was increased in CVID versus healthy controls. Authors noted CVID clonality's cause needs subpopulation repertoire sequencing.

Blood samples were heparinized, roughly 5 to 8 ml per donor. The protocol was immunoSEQ multiplex PCR, while the TCRdb copy is restricted to in-frame clones and leaves out a portion. The data list around 45,000 clones, none observed once; about 5.9% falls to the top ten. Material: peripheral blood mononuclear cells. The V gene is TRBV12-5, the J gene TRBJ1-5, with 8 bases aligning to TRBD1. This TCR was recovered from a person aged 18 to 75 in good health. CDR3 amino acids: CTSGPGQGAQPQHF. Incomplete CDR3 DNA: TGTACTAGTGGCCCAGGGCAGGGGGCCCAGCCC.